A selection of T cell receptor beta chains follows, all from one sample in a study of graft-versus-host responses after intestinal transplantation. The protocol was immunoSEQ multiplex PCR, while the TCRdb copy is restricted to in-frame clones and leaves out a portion. This sample carries around 45,000 clones, 80% to 95% of them seen once, and the ten largest clones take more than 2%. These TCRs are of unknown antigen specificity. The sequencing here drew on unstimulated CD4+ T cells sorted from spleen or lymph node cells, taken before transplant. These receptors were taken from a human donor who was the organ donor for an intestinal transplant. Each CDR3 is given with its conserved first and last residue. D genes are given only for firm matches.

d_call,j_call,v_call,cdr3_nt,cdr3_aa
TRBD1,TRBJ2-3,TRBV9,TGTGCCAGCAGCGTGACAGGGTTGGCAGATACGCAGTATTTT,CASSVTGLADTQYF
-,TRBJ1-5,TRBV7-6,TGTGCCAGCGGGGATACCAATCAGCCCCAGCATTTT,CASGDTNQPQHF
-,TRBJ2-1,TRBV18,TGTGCCAGCTCACCACTTAGCGGAGTCTCCTACAATGAGCAGTTCTTC,CASSPLSGVSYNEQFF
-,TRBJ2-3,TRBV19,TGTGCCAGTAGTTCACAGGGTAGCACAGATACGCAGTATTTT,CASSSQGSTDTQYF
-,TRBJ2-6,TRBV5-3,TGTGCCAGAAGCTTGTATGGGGCCTCTGGGGCCAACGTCCTGACTTTC,CARSLYGASGANVLTF
-,TRBJ2-1,TRBV2,TGTGCCAGCACGACTGATTACAATGAGCAGTTCTTC,CASTTDYNEQFF
-,TRBJ1-1,TRBV28,TGTGCCAGCAGTTTAGTCAGACAACCCAACACTGAAGCTTTCTTT,CASSLVRQPNTEAFF
-,TRBJ2-3,TRBV4-2,TGTGCCAGCAGCCAAGATAGGGGGATCAGCACAGATACGCAGTATTTT,CASSQDRGISTDTQYF
TRBD1,TRBJ2-1,TRBV29-1,TGCAGCGTGCGGTCCAGGGGGCCCTACAATGAGCAGTTCTTC,CSVRSRGPYNEQFF
-,TRBJ2-3,TRBV19,TGTGCCAGTAGTATGCTGCGGGGCAACACAGATACGCAGTATTTT,CASSMLRGNTDTQYF
TRBD1,TRBJ1-1,TRBV25-1,TGTGCCAGCAGTGCCCAGGGGGGGCCCACTGAAGCTTTCTTT,CASSAQGGPTEAFF
-,TRBJ2-5,TRBV6-5,TGTGCCAGCAGTTACGGGTTGGGGAAGCAGTACTTC,CASSYGLGKQYF
-,TRBJ2-5,TRBV5-1,TGCGCCAGCAGTTCCGGTCGCGGGGAGACCCAGTACTTC,CASSSGRGETQYF
TRBD2,TRBJ2-7,TRBV28,TGTGCCAGCAGTTCTAGCGGGAGCGAGCAGTACTTC,CASSSSGSEQYF
-,TRBJ1-2,TRBV5-4,TGTGCCAGCAGCTTTCTACCAGGTTCGAACTATGGCTACACCTTC,CASSFLPGSNYGYTF
-,TRBJ2-7,TRBV7-8,TGTGCCAGCAGCTTAGGGTCTATGCTAGCCGGATACGAGCAGTACTTC,CASSLGSMLAGYEQYF
TRBD1,TRBJ1-6,TRBV7-2,TGTGCCAGCAGCCGGGACAGGGTCGATTCACCCCTCCACTTT,CASSRDRVDSPLHF
-,TRBJ2-7,TRBV6-1,TGTGCCAGCACCTCCTTAGGGGCGGCCTACGAGCAGTACTTC,CASTSLGAAYEQYF
-,TRBJ2-3,TRBV20-1,TGCAGTGCTATCCCTTCAGATACGCAGTATTTT,CSAIPSDTQYF
TRBD2,TRBJ2-7,TRBV6-5,TGTGCCAGCAGTCCCCTAGCGGGATCCGCCTACGAGCAGTACTTC,CASSPLAGSAYEQYF
-,TRBJ1-5,TRBV6-5,TGTGCCAGCGGGAGGGGCAATCAGCCCCAGCATTTT,CASGRGNQPQHF
TRBD2,TRBJ2-1,TRBV5-1,TGCGCCAGCAGCACATGGGGGGGTAGAGTAAGAACCCAGTTCTTC,CASSTWGGRVRTQFF